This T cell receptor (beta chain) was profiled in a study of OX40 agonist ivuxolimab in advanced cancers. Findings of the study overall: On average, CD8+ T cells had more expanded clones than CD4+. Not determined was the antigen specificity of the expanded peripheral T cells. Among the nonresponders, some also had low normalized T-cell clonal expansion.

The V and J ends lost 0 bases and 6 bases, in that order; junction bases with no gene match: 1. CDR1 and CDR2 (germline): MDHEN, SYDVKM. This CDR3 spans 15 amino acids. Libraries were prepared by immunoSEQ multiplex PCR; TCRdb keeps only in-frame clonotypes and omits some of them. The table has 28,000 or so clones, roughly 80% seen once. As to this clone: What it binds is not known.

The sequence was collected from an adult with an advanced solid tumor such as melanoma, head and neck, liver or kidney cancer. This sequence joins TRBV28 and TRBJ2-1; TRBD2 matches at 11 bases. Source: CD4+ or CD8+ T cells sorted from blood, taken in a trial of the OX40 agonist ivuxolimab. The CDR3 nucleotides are TGTGCCAGCAGTTTATGGGGGACTAGCGGCAATGAGCAGTTCTTC. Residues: CASSLWGTSGNEQFF. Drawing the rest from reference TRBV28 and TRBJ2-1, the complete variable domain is DVKVTQSSRYLVKRTGEKVFLECVQDMDHENMFWYRQDPGLGLRLIYFSYDVKMKEKGDIPEGYSVSREKKERFSLILESASTNQTSMYLCASSLWGTSGNEQFFGPGTRLTVL.